The rows below give T cell receptor beta chains drawn from one sample of a study of shared clonotypes between healthy human individuals. Here immunoSEQ multiplex PCR was the method, and the copy in TCRdb shows in-frame clones only, minus some. The sample lists about 820,000 clones, 80% to 95% occurring once. Specimen: naive CD8+ T cells sorted from blood. The receptors were sampled from a man aged 25-40 years in good health. The CDR3 runs from the conserved cysteine through the conserved F or W. Fields, in order: clone size, D gene, CDR3 length, V gene, J gene, CDR3 DNA, CDR3 protein. A D gene is named only where the DNA matches it firmly. Clone sizes are given selectively: once, few, many, or a class where the clone is expanded.

NA,TRBD2,13,TRBV29-1,TRBJ2-7,TGCAGCGCCCGTAGCGGGGTAAACTACGAGCAGTACTTC,CSARSGVNYEQYF
NA,TRBD1,17,TRBV14,TRBJ2-4,TGTGCCAGCAGCCCAACAACTTGGACAGGGGGAGTGAACATTCAGTACTTC,CASSPTTWTGGVNIQYF
NA,TRBD1,13,TRBV4-1,TRBJ1-1,TGCGCCAGCAGCTCGACAGGGATGACTGAAGCTTTCTTT,CASSSTGMTEAFF
NA,NA,14,TRBV5-8,TRBJ2-7,TGTGCCAGCAGCTTACGGGGCTTGGGAACCGAGCAGTACTTC,CASSLRGLGTEQYF
NA,NA,19,TRBV14,TRBJ2-1,TGTGCCAGCAGCCAAGGGGACAGGGATAGCGGGAGAGCGAACAATGAGCAGTTCTTC,CASSQGDRDSGRANNEQFF
NA,TRBD1,14,TRBV27,TRBJ1-3,TGTGCCAGCTCAAAGGGGGCGGTTGGAAACACCATATATTTT,CASSKGAVGNTIYF
NA,NA,16,TRBV6-5,TRBJ1-2,TGTGCCAGCAGTTACTCGTTAGGGGGTGAGAACTATGGCTACACCTTC,CASSYSLGGENYGYTF
NA,NA,14,TRBV28,TRBJ2-7,TGTGCCACACAAGGCAAGGACAGTACCTACGAGCAGTACTTC,CATQGKDSTYEQYF
NA,TRBD2,17,TRBV5-1,TRBJ2-1,TGCGCCAGCAGCCCGGGGACTAGCGGGAGGCTTCTGAATGAGCAGTTCTTC,CASSPGTSGRLLNEQFF
NA,TRBD1,15,TRBV2,TRBJ2-4,TGTGCCAGCGGGGACAGGTCTGAGGCCAAAAACATTCAGTACTTC,CASGDRSEAKNIQYF
NA,TRBD1,15,TRBV9,TRBJ1-2,TGTGCCAGCAGGTCCCCCGGGACAGGGGATCAGGGCTACACCTTC,CASRSPGTGDQGYTF
NA,NA,15,TRBV7-9,TRBJ2-7,TGTGCCAGCAGCCCGTGGGACCCGGGGGCCTACGAGCAGTACTTC,CASSPWDPGAYEQYF
once,TRBD2,17,TRBV7-2,TRBJ2-3,TGTGCCAGCAGCTTAGTGTTCCGGGAGGGCCTTGCAGATACGCAGTATTTT,CASSLVFREGLADTQYF
once,NA,13,TRBV19,TRBJ2-7,TGTGCCAGTAGTATGACCGATTCCTACGAGCAGTACTTC,CASSMTDSYEQYF
NA,NA,18,TRBV27,TRBJ1-5,TGTGCCAGCAGTTTACTCGGAGTAGGCATTTCACTTAATCAGCCCCAGCATTTT,CASSLLGVGISLNQPQHF
NA,TRBD2,14,TRBV9,TRBJ2-1,TGTGCCAGCAGCCTCGGGACTAGCGGTAATGAGCAGTTCTTC,CASSLGTSGNEQFF
NA,NA,15,TRBV7-9,TRBJ1-5,TGTGCCAGCAGCTTAGCGTCAGGGGGCAATCAGCCCCAGCATTTT,CASSLASGGNQPQHF
NA,NA,12,TRBV29-1,TRBJ2-1,TGCAGCCCAAAGACAGGAGACAATGAGCAGTTCTTC,CSPKTGDNEQFF
NA,NA,12,TRBV11-1,TRBJ2-1,TGTGCCAGCAGCCCCCTCCCGAATGAGCAGTTCTTC,CASSPLPNEQFF
NA,TRBD1,16,TRBV7-8,TRBJ1-1,TGTGCCAGCAGCAAACTCTTGACAGGGGGCTACACTGAAGCTTTCTTT,CASSKLLTGGYTEAFF
NA,TRBD1,15,TRBV7-9,TRBJ1-2,TGTGCCAGCAGCTTACAGGGGGCGTTTATCTATGGCTACACCTTC,CASSLQGAFIYGYTF
once,NA,13,TRBV27,TRBJ2-7,TGTGCCAGCCGAATACTAGGTTCCTACGAGCAGTACTTC,CASRILGSYEQYF
NA,TRBD2,15,TRBV11-2,TRBJ2-7,TGTGCCAGCAGCACGCGACTAGCGGGAGTCTCCGAGCAGTACTTC,CASSTRLAGVSEQYF
NA,NA,15,TRBV6-1,TRBJ2-1,TGTGCCAGCAGATTAATTGCGGACACCTACAATGAGCAGTTCTTC,CASRLIADTYNEQFF
NA,NA,15,TRBV6-1,TRBJ2-3,TGTGCCAGCACCCCCACTACGACAAGCACAGATACGCAGTATTTT,CASTPTTTSTDTQYF
many,TRBD1,15,TRBV19,TRBJ2-1,TGTGCCAGTAGCCCGGGACAGGGGGTGGGCAATGAGCAGTTCTTC,CASSPGQGVGNEQFF
few,NA,12,TRBV7-9,TRBJ2-7,TGTGCCAGCAGCTTAGTTCTTCGCGAGCAGTACTTC,CASSLVLREQYF
NA,NA,15,TRBV6-6,TRBJ1-2,TGTGCCAGCAGTCACCTCGCGGGTCCGGGTTATGGCTACACCTTC,CASSHLAGPGYGYTF
NA,NA,13,TRBV11-2,TRBJ2-1,TGTGCCAGCAGCGGCGATGGCTACAATGAGCAGTTCTTC,CASSGDGYNEQFF
NA,TRBD1,16,TRBV15,TRBJ2-7,TGTGCCACCAGCAGAGATCTGGGGACAGGGGAATACGAGCAGTACTTC,CATSRDLGTGEYEQYF
NA,TRBD2,15,TRBV9,TRBJ2-1,TGTGCCAGCAGCGTAGCTAGCGGGACCCGCAATGAGCAGTTCTTC,CASSVASGTRNEQFF
NA,TRBD2,16,TRBV10-3,TRBJ2-1,TGTGCCATCAGTGCAGACCCTAGCGGGAGTTACAATGAGCAGTTCTTC,CAISADPSGSYNEQFF
NA,TRBD1,11,TRBV29-1,TRBJ1-2,TGCAGCGTTGGGGACAGGGGTGGCTACACCTTC,CSVGDRGGYTF
NA,NA,13,TRBV27,TRBJ2-1,TGTGCCAGCAGGGGGCAGACCTACAATGAGCAGTTCTTC,CASRGQTYNEQFF
NA,TRBD1,15,TRBV5-1,TRBJ2-3,TGCGCCAGCAGCGGGACAGGGGTTATCACAGATACGCAGTATTTT,CASSGTGVITDTQYF
NA,NA,14,TRBV4-2,TRBJ2-1,TGTGCCAGCAGCCAAGAACTAGCTCCGGGGGAGCAGTTCTTC,CASSQELAPGEQFF
NA,NA,11,TRBV5-6,TRBJ2-1,TGTGCCAGCAGTTCGGGTCCGGAGCAGTTCTTC,CASSSGPEQFF
NA,TRBD1,17,TRBV27,TRBJ1-1,TGTGCCAGCAGTAACCTACCGCAGGGGGGGGTGAACACTGAAGCTTTCTTT,CASSNLPQGGVNTEAFF
NA,NA,17,TRBV7-9,TRBJ2-7,TGTGCCAGCAGCCCGGCCTCGGACAAGCCGATATTCTACGAGCAGTACTTC,CASSPASDKPIFYEQYF
NA,TRBD2,14,TRBV6-1,TRBJ2-7,TGTGCCAGCAGTGAAGCTAGCGGGATTCGCGAGCAGTACTTC,CASSEASGIREQYF
few,NA,13,TRBV27,TRBJ2-6,TGTGCCAGCAGTGTCTCTGGGGCCAACGTCCTGACTTTC,CASSVSGANVLTF
NA,NA,13,TRBV7-9,TRBJ2-3,TGTGCCAGCATCAGCGGGTGGTTAAATACGCAGTATTTT,CASISGWLNTQYF
NA,TRBD2,18,TRBV5-4,TRBJ2-3,TGTGCCAGCAGCGGGGGACTAGCGGGGATGAGAATTACAGATACGCAGTATTTT,CASSGGLAGMRITDTQYF
NA,NA,13,TRBV4-1,TRBJ1-4,TGCGCCGGATCAATTGCAACTAATGAAAAACTGTTTTTT,CAGSIATNEKLFF
once,NA,13,TRBV30,TRBJ1-1,TGTGCCTGGAGTGTAATGCTGCGGACTGAAGCTTTCTTT,CAWSVMLRTEAFF
NA,TRBD2,15,TRBV27,TRBJ2-1,TGTGCCAGCAGTCTTCAAGGACTAGCGCGCGGTGAGCAGTTCTTC,CASSLQGLARGEQFF
NA,NA,16,TRBV11-3,TRBJ2-2,TGTGCCAGCAGCTTAGGGGACCGTACCCCCACCGGGGAGCTGTTTTTT,CASSLGDRTPTGELFF
NA,NA,14,TRBV4-1,TRBJ2-7,TGCGCCAGCAGCCAAGTCGCAGGGACCTACGAGCAGTACTTC,CASSQVAGTYEQYF
NA,NA,19,TRBV6-1,TRBJ1-2,TGTGCCAGCAGTGAACACTATTCCTTAAGTGAAGGACAGCCCTATGGCTACACCTTC,CASSEHYSLSEGQPYGYTF
NA,TRBD1,13,TRBV7-6,TRBJ2-7,TGTGCCAGCAGCGCAGGGACAGCCTACGAGCAGTACTTC,CASSAGTAYEQYF
once,TRBD2,15,TRBV5-1,TRBJ2-3,TGCGCCAGCAGCCCGCCGGCGGGAGGCACAGATACGCAGTATTTT,CASSPPAGGTDTQYF
NA,NA,13,TRBV27,TRBJ2-1,TGTGCCAGCAGTTTAGAGGGTTACAATGAGCAGTTCTTC,CASSLEGYNEQFF